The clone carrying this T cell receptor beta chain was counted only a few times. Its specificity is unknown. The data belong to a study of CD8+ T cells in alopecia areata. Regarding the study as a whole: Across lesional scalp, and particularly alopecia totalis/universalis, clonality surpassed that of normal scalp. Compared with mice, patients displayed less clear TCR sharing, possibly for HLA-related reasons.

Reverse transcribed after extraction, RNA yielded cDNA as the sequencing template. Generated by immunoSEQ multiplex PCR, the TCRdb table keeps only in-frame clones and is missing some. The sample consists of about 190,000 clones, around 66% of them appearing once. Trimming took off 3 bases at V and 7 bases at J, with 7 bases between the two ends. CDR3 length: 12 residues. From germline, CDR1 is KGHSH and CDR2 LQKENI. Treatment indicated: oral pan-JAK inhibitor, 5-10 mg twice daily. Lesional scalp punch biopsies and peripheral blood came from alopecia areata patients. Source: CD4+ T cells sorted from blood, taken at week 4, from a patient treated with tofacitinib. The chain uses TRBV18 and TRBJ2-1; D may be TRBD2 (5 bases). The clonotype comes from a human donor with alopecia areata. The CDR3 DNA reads TGTGCCAGCTCACCGGGCGGGAATGAGCAGTTCTTC. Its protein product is CASSPGGNEQFF.